Listed below are T cell receptor beta chains from one sample, sequenced in a study of blood T cell repertoires in COVID-19. Assay: immunoSEQ multiplex PCR; the TCRdb copy retains only in-frame clones and omits some. The profile shows around 220,000 clones, approximately 78% of them singletons. The sample comprised peripheral blood. The source is a woman of 80 years or more with COVID-19, enrolled during active disease. CDR3s include the opening cysteine and the closing phenylalanine or tryptophan. The D gene is left open where the match is weak. Where a row states a size, it is once, few, many or the class of an expanded clone; other rows omit it.

J	length	D	V	size	DNA	CDR3
TRBJ2-3	17	.	TRBV4-2	.	TGTGCCAGCAGCCAAGATTTAAGTAAGCGGATCACAGATACGCAGTATTTT	CASSQDLSKRITDTQYF
TRBJ1-5	13	.	TRBV12-3/TRBV12-4	.	TGTGCCAGCAGTTTTAACGCGCGTCAGCCCCAGCATTTT	CASSFNARQPQHF
TRBJ1-2	13	.	TRBV7-2	.	TGTGCCAGCAGCTTAGCAGGAGAATATGGCTACACCTTC	CASSLAGEYGYTF
TRBJ2-2	15	TRBD1	TRBV27	.	TGTGCCACCCGGGACAGGGGCCTGAACACCGGGGAGCTGTTTTTT	CATRDRGLNTGELFF
TRBJ2-3	11	.	TRBV7-2	.	TGTGCCAGCAGCTTACTAGTGGCGCAGTATTTT	CASSLLVAQYF
TRBJ1-4	13	.	TRBV6-5	once	TGTGCCAGCAGGCGGGGGTTGGGAGAAAAACTGTTTTTT	CASRRGLGEKLFF
TRBJ1-3	15	TRBD1	TRBV5-6	.	TGTGCCAGCAGCTTGGGAACAGGGGGCAGAAACACCATATATTTT	CASSLGTGGRNTIYF
TRBJ2-3	15	TRBD1	TRBV9	.	TGTGCCAGCAGCGCTACCGACAGGGGCACAGATACGCAGTATTTT	CASSATDRGTDTQYF
TRBJ1-2	17	.	TRBV10-2	.	TGCGCCAGCAGTGAGTCGACGGCATATCGGGGGAACTATGGCTACACCTTC	CASSESTAYRGNYGYTF
TRBJ2-3	17	.	TRBV11-2	.	TGTGCCAGCAGCCCAACCCGACCGGGACTTTACACAGATACGCAGTATTTT	CASSPTRPGLYTDTQYF
TRBJ2-3	17	TRBD1	TRBV5-4	.	TGTGCCAGCAGCTTGGGGGGGACAGGGCGAAGCACAGATACGCAGTATTTT	CASSLGGTGRSTDTQYF
TRBJ2-5	13	TRBD2	TRBV2	.	TGTGCCAGCACCGGACTAGCTGGAGAGACCCAGTACTTC	CASTGLAGETQYF
TRBJ1-2	13	.	TRBV18	few	TGTGCCAGCTCACCTCAAGGGGTAGGTGGCTACACCTTC	CASSPQGVGGYTF
TRBJ2-2	16	TRBD2	TRBV6-2/TRBV6-3	.	TGTGCCAGCAGTTCCTTGGGACTACGGAACACCGGGGAGCTGTTTTTT	CASSSLGLRNTGELFF
TRBJ2-1	17	TRBD2	TRBV7-9	.	TGTGCCAGCAGCCTTGGACTAGCGGTTAGCTCCTACAATGAGCAGTTCTTC	CASSLGLAVSSYNEQFF
TRBJ2-6	17	.	TRBV4-3	.	TGCGCCAGCAGCCAAGATGCGGGGACCTCTGGGGCCAACGTCCTGACTTTC	CASSQDAGTSGANVLTF
TRBJ1-6	16	.	TRBV19	.	TGTGCCAGTAGTATTAATGCAGCCGCGGCGAATTCACCCCTCCACTTT	CASSINAAAANSPLHF
TRBJ1-1	17	.	TRBV13	many	TGTGCCAGCAGCCCCACGGGAGTCCCTAACGAGGGTACTGAAGCTTTCTTT	CASSPTGVPNEGTEAFF
TRBJ1-6	13	.	TRBV3-1/TRBV3-2	.	TGTGCCAGCAGCCCGAGCGGAATATCACCCCTCCACTTT	CASSPSGISPLHF
TRBJ1-1	14	TRBD1	TRBV5-1	.	TGCGCCAGCAGCCAAGGGACAGTAAACACTGAAGCTTTCTTT	CASSQGTVNTEAFF
TRBJ2-2	17	TRBD1	TRBV7-3	.	TGTGCCAGCAGCTTATCTTATCAACAGGGGGTGACCGGGGAGCTGTTTTTT	CASSLSYQQGVTGELFF
TRBJ1-5	15	TRBD1	TRBV23-1	.	TGCGCCAGCACACGCCCTGACAGGGTTGATCAGCCCCAGCATTTT	CASTRPDRVDQPQHF
TRBJ1-6	12	.	TRBV10-3	.	TGTGCCATCAGTGAGAATCAGGGTTATTCCCACTTT	CAISENQGYSHF
TRBJ1-4	15	TRBD1	TRBV11-2	.	TGTGCCAGCAGTCCGGGACAGGCTTATAATGAAAAACTGTTTTTT	CASSPGQAYNEKLFF